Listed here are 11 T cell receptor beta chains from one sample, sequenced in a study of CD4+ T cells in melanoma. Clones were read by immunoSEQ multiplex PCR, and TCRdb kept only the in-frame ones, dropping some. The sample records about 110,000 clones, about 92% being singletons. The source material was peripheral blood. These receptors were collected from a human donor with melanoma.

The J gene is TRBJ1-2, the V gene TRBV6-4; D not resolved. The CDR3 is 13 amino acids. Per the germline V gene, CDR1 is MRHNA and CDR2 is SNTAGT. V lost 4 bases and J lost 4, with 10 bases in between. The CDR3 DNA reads TGTGCCAGCAGTGCAGGACCTTCCTATGGCTACACCTTC. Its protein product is CASSAGPSYGYTF.

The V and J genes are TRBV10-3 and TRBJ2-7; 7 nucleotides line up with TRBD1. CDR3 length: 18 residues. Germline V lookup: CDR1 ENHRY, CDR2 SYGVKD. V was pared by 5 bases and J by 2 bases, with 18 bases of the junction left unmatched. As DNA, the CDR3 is TGTGCCATCAGTTATGCGAGAGGAACAGGGGACCTTCCCTACGAGCAGTACTTC. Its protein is CAISYARGTGDLPYEQYF.

The CDR3 sequence is CASSASGLQPSYEQYF. The CDR3 DNA is TGCGCCAGCAGCGCTAGCGGACTACAACCTTCCTACGAGCAGTACTTC. The chain employs TRBV4-1 and TRBJ2-7, with 7 bases matching TRBD2. The J segment lost 1 base and the V segment lost 5 bases, leaving 11 bases of the junction unmatched. Germline V lookup: CDR1 MGHRA, CDR2 YSYEKL. The CDR3 totals 16 residues.

CDR3 sequence reads: CSVGTALYTEAFF. The CDR3 coding sequence is TGCAGCGTTGGGACAGCTCTTTACACTGAAGCTTTCTTT. The J gene is TRBJ1-1, the V gene TRBV29-1; D might be TRBD1 (6 bases). Germline V CDR1 and CDR2: SQVTM, ANQGSEA. The CDR3 is 13 residues long. V was shortened by 4 bases and J by 3 bases, with 12 bases between the two germline ends. Complete variable domain (other parts from reference TRBV29-1 and TRBJ1-1): SAVISQKPSRDICQRGTSLTIQCQVDSQVTMMFWYRQQPGQSLTLIATANQGSEATYESGFVIDKFPISRPNLTFSTLTVSNMSPEDSSIYLCSVGTALYTEAFFGQGTRLTVV.

CDR3 sequence (DNA): TGTGCCAGCAGCTTAGGGAGCGGCTACACCTTC. This gives the protein CASSLGSGYTF. The V gene is TRBV7-9, the J gene TRBJ1-2; D is uncertain. The CDR3 contains 11 residues. V lost 1 base to trimming and J lost 8 bases, with 5 bases between them. Germline V gives CDR1 SEHNR, CDR2 FQNEAQ (reference sequence).

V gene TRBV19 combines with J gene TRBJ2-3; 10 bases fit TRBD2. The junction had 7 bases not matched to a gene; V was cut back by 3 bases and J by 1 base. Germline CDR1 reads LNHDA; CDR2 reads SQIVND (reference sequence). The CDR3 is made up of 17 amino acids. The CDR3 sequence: CASSIQTGTSGTDTQYF. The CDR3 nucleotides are TGTGCCAGTAGTATCCAAACCGGGACTAGCGGCACAGATACGCAGTATTTT.

The CDR3 is CASSYTGDHSYEQYF. CDR3 DNA sequence: TGCGCCAGCAGTTATACAGGGGACCACTCCTACGAGCAGTACTTC. This sequence joins TRBV5-1 and TRBJ2-7; the match to TRBD1 covers 7 bases. The CDR3 is 15 residues long. From germline, CDR1 is SGHRS and CDR2 YFSETQ. V lost 5 bases to trimming and J lost 0 bases; unmatched junction nucleotides: 8.

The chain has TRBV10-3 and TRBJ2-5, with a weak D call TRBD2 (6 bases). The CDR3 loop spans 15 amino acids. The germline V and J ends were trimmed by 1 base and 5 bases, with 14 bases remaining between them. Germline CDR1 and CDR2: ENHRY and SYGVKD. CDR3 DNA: TGTGCCATCAGTGAGTTGGGCCCAGGAGGGGAGACCCAGTACTTC. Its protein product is CAISELGPGGETQYF.

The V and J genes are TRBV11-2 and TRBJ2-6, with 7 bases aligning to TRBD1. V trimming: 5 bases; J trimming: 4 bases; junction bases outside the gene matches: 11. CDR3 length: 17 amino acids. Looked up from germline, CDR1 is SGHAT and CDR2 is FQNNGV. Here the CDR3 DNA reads TGTGCCAGCAGCCCTTATAGACAGGGTTTGGGGGCCAACGTCCTGACTTTC. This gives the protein CASSPYRQGLGANVLTF.

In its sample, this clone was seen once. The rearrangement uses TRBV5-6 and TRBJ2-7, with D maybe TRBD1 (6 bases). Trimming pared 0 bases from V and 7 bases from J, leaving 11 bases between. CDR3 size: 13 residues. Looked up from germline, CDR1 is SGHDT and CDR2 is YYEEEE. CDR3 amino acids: CASSLADSPEQYF. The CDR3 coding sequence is TGTGCCAGCAGCTTGGCGGACAGTCCAGAGCAGTACTTC.

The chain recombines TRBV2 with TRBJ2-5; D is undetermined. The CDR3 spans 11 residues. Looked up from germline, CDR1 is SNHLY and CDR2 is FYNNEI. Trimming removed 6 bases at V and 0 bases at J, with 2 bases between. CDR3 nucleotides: TGTGCCAGCAGCTACCAAGAGACCCAGTACTTC. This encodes CASSYQETQYF. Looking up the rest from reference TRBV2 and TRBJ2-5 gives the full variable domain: EPEVTQTPSHQVTQMGQEVILRCVPISNHLYFYWYRQILGQKVEFLVSFYNNEISEKSEIFDDQFSVERPDGSNFTLKIRSTKLEDSAMYFCASSYQETQYFGPGTRLLVL.